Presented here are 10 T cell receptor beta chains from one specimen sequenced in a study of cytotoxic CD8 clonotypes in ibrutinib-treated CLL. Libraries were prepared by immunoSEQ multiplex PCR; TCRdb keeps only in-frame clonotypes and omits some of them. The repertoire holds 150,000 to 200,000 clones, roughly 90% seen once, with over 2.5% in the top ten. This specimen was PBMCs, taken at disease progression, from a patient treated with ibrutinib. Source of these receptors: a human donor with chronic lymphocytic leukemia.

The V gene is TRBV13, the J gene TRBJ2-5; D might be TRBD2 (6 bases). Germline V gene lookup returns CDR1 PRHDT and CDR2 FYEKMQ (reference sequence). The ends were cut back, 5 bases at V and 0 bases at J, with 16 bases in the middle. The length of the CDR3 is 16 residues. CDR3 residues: CASSATDYQYQETQYF. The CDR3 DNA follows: TGTGCCAGCAGCGCTACGGACTACCAATACCAAGAGACCCAGTACTTC.

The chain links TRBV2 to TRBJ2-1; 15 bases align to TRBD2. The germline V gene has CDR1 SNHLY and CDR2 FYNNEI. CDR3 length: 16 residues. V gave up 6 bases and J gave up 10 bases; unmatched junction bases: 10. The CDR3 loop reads CASRPRTSGRAGEQFF. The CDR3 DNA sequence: TGTGCCAGCAGACCTCGGACTAGCGGGAGGGCAGGGGAGCAGTTCTTC.

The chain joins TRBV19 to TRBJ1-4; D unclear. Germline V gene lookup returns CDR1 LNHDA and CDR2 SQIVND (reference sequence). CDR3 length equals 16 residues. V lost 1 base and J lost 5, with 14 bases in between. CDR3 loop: CASSIGQQSRNEKLFF. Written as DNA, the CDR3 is TGTGCCAGTAGTATAGGCCAACAGAGTAGGAATGAAAAACTGTTTTTT.

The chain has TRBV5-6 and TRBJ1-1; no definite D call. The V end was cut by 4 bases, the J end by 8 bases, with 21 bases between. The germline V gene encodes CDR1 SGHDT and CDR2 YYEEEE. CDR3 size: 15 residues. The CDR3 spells CASSVPGLGFGEAFF. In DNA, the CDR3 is TGTGCCAGCAGCGTCCCGGGTCTGGGTTTTGGGGAAGCTTTCTTT.

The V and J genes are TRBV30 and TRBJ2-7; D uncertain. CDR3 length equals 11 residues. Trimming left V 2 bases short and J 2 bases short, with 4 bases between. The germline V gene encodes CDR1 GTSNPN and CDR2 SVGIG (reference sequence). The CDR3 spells CAWSRPYEQYF. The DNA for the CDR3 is TGTGCCTGGAGTAGGCCCTACGAGCAGTACTTC.

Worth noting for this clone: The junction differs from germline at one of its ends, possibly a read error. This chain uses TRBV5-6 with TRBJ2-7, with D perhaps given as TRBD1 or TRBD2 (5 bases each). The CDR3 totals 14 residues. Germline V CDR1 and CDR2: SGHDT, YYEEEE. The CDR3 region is CASSSGRGSYEQYF. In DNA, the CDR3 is TGTGCCAGCAGCTCGGGACGGGGTTCCTATGAGCAGTACTTC.

This CDR3 reads CASSYLTGGLSYEQYF. For the CDR3, the DNA is TGTGCCAGCAGCTATCTGACAGGGGGGCTCTCCTACGAGCAGTACTTC. This rearrangement joins TRBV5-6 to TRBJ2-7, with TRBD1 matching over 9 bases. After removal of 3 bases from V and 0 bases from J, the junction contained 7 bases not matched to a gene. Germline V CDR1 and CDR2: SGHDT, YYEEEE. The CDR3 sequence is 16 residues long.

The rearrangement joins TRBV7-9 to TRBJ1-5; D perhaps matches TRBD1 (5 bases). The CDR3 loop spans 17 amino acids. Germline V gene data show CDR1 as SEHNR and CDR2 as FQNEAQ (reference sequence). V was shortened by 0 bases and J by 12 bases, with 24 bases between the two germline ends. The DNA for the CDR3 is TGTGCCAGCAGCTTAGCGCCCCAAGGCCGCCGGGGCAGACACCAGCATTTT. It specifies CASSLAPQGRRGRHQHF.

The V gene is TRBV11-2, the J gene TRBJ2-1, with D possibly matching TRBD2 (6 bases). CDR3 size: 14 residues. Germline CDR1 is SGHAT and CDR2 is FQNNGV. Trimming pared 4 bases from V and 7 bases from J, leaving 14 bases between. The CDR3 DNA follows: TGTGCCAGCAGCTCGGGACTTTCGGGGAATGAGCAGTTCTTC. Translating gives CASSSGLSGNEQFF.

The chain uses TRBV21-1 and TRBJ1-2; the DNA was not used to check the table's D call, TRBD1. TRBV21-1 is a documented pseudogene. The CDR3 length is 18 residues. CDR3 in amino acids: CASSKVLPGDRGPDGYTF. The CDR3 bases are TGTGCCAGCAGCAAAGTCCTCCCTGGGGACAGGGGGCCAGATGGCTACACCTTC.